This T cell receptor beta chain appears in the sequencing data of a study of cytotoxic CD8 clonotypes in ibrutinib-treated CLL. Study-level information: Productive templates per sample averaged roughly 270,000; productive rearrangements, about 89,000.

Study-level results: Different sampling times were used for sustained-remission and progressing patients. T-cell clonality at baseline went above that of age-matched healthy donors and rose and fell with circulating CD8+ T-cell counts.

Some clones are missing from TCRdb's copy, which holds only in-frame ones; the method was immunoSEQ multiplex PCR. The sample carries 76,000 or so clones, roughly 83% recorded once. As concerns this clone: The antigen is not known.

The TCR was taken from a human donor with chronic lymphocytic leukemia. The starting material was PBMCs, obtained after 24 months of ibrutinib treatment.

CDR3 DNA sequence: TGTGCCAGCAGCCCTAGGGATCTCCCCGATACGCAGTATTTT. This translates into CASSPRDLPDTQYF. V is TRBV6-5 and J is TRBJ2-3, with D unresolved. V was pared by 6 bases and J by 6 bases, with 16 bases between. Germline CDR1 is MNHEY and CDR2 is SVGAGI. This CDR3 is built from 14 residues.